One and the same sample provided the 15 T cell receptor beta chains below, sequenced in a study of blood T cell repertoires in COVID-19. Clones were read by immunoSEQ multiplex PCR, and TCRdb kept only the in-frame ones, dropping some. The table records more than 80,000 clones, roughly 78% of them present only once. Material for sequencing was peripheral blood. These receptors were taken from a man in his fifties with active or convalescent COVID-19.

This chain joins TRBV7-2 and TRBJ1-1; perhaps TRBD1 as D (5 bases). This CDR3 is built from 15 residues. The V gene's germline CDR1 is SGHTA and CDR2 FQGNSA. Trimming removed 5 bases at V and 1 base at J, with 14 bases between. The CDR3 coding sequence is TGTGCCAGCAGCATCCTAGCGGGGGGGAACACTGAAGCTTTCTTT. This translates into CASSILAGGNTEAFF.

The V gene is TRBV2, the J gene TRBJ2-7; 10 positions agree with TRBD2. V lost 5 bases, J lost 8 bases, and 6 bases stayed unmatched. This CDR3 region has 13 residues. Germline CDR1 and CDR2: SNHLY and FYNNEI. CDR3 residues: CASSRTSGPQQYF. The DNA for the CDR3 is TGTGCCAGCAGTAGGACTAGCGGTCCCCAGCAGTACTTC.

The chain employs TRBV7-8 and TRBJ1-5, with 8 bases fitting TRBD1. Trimming removed 7 bases from V and 0 bases from J; junction bases left unmatched: 11. CDR1 is SGHVS and CDR2 is FQNEAQ in the germline V gene. The CDR3 contains 17 residues. The DNA of the CDR3 is TGTGCCAGCATCCCGGACAGGGATTATTATAGCAATCAGCCCCAGCATTTT. Protein product: CASIPDRDYYSNQPQHF.

The chain links TRBV12-3 or TRBV12-4 to TRBJ1-3, with D uncertain. The CDR3 runs 13 residues. V lost 5 bases and J lost 4, with 9 bases in between. The CDR3: CASSLERGNTIYF. The CDR3 bases are TGTGCCAGCAGTCTCGAGAGAGGAAACACCATATATTTT.

The chain combines TRBV18 with TRBJ2-6, with D maybe TRBD2 (5 bases). Germline-derived CDR1 and CDR2 are KGHSH and LQKENI. This CDR3 region has 17 residues. V was cut by 6 bases and J by 0 bases, with 15 bases left in between. The CDR3 sequence is CASSPGILSSGANVLTF. In DNA form, the CDR3 reads TGTGCCAGCTCCCCGGGAATACTTAGCTCTGGGGCCAACGTCCTGACTTTC.

This rearrangement joins TRBV9 to TRBJ1-2, with 7 bases lining up with TRBD1. V was pared by 0 bases and J by 2 bases, with 4 bases of the junction left unmatched. This CDR3 spans 15 amino acids. The germline gives CDR1 SGDLS, CDR2 YYNGEE. The CDR3 DNA follows: TGTGCCAGCAGCGTAGGGGACAGTGGAAACTATGGCTACACCTTC. Its translation is CASSVGDSGNYGYTF.

V and J are TRBV4-1 and TRBJ2-2; TRBD2 aligns across 13 bases. J was trimmed by 0 bases and V by 0 bases; bases with no gene match: 1. Germline V gives CDR1 MGHRA, CDR2 YSYEKL. This CDR3 has 18 amino acids. DNA of the CDR3: TGCGCCAGCAGCCAAGAGACTAGCGGGGGGACGAACACCGGGGAGCTGTTTTTT. It encodes CASSQETSGGTNTGELFF.

V and J are TRBV3-1 (or the pseudogene TRBV3-2) and TRBJ1-1; the D is unclear. V lost 0 bases and J lost 12, with 17 bases in between. CDR1 is LGHDT and CDR2 is YNNKEL in the germline V gene (reference sequence). The CDR3 is 14 residues long. As DNA, the CDR3 is TGTGCCAGCAGCCAAGATACGGTTCTCAGGTGGCCTTTCTTT. Protein sequence: CASSQDTVLRWPFF.

The chain combines TRBV5-8 with TRBJ2-1; D perhaps matches TRBD1 (6 bases). Germline loops: CDR1 SGHTS, CDR2 YDEGEE. CDR3 length: 16 amino acids. The ends were cut back, 4 bases at V and 1 base at J, with 15 bases in the middle. The CDR3 DNA sequence: TGTGCCAGCAGCCGCGGTTACAGGGAGTCCTACAATGAGCAGTTCTTC. It translates to CASSRGYRESYNEQFF.

V is TRBV18 and J is TRBJ2-3, with a tentative D call TRBD2 (6 bases). Trimming took off 3 bases at V and 6 bases at J, with 13 bases between the two ends. CDR3 length equals 14 residues. Germline-derived CDR1 and CDR2 are KGHSH and LQKENI. CDR3 DNA: TGTGCCAGCTCACCCTTAATGCTAGCGGATACGCAGTATTTT. It yields the protein CASSPLMLADTQYF.

This clone occurred once. The chain couples TRBV15 to TRBJ1-3; unclear D gene. Germline V CDR1 and CDR2: LNHNV, YYDKDF (reference sequence). V was trimmed by 0 bases and J by 0 bases, leaving 9 bases between them. The CDR3 sequence is 16 residues long. The chain's CDR3 is CATSRESAGSGNTIYF. The CDR3 bases are TGTGCCACCAGCAGAGAAAGCGCCGGCTCTGGAAACACCATATATTTT. The whole variable domain, remainder taken from reference TRBV15 and TRBJ1-3, is DAMVIQNPRYQVTQFGKPVTLSCSQTLNHNVMYWYQQKSSQAPKLLFHYYDKDFNNEADTPDNFQSRRPNTSFCFLDIRSPGLGDTAMYLCATSRESAGSGNTIYFGEGSWLTVV.

The chain has TRBV27 and TRBJ2-1; D ambiguous. V lost 6 bases to trimming and J lost 0 bases, with 12 bases between them. The CDR3 loop spans 15 amino acids. Germline-derived CDR1 and CDR2 are MNHEY and SMNVEV (reference sequence). The CDR3 coding sequence is TGTGCCAGCAGGTTCATCTTTAGCTCCTACAATGAGCAGTTCTTC. It translates to CASRFIFSSYNEQFF.

The CDR3 loop is CASSLTHLTGSSYNEQFF. CDR3 coding DNA: TGTGCCAGCAGCTTAACCCACTTGACAGGGAGCTCCTACAATGAGCAGTTCTTC. This chain connects TRBV11-2 to TRBJ2-1, with 7 bases that match TRBD1. Unmatched junction bases numbered 10, after V lost 2 bases and J lost 0 bases. The CDR3 has 18 residues. From germline, CDR1 is SGHAT and CDR2 FQNNGV. Full variable domain (rest looked up from reference TRBV11-2 and TRBJ2-1): EAGVAQSPRYKIIEKRQSVAFWCNPISGHATLYWYQQILGQGPKLLIQFQNNGVVDDSQLPKDRFSAERLKGVDSTLKIQPAKLEDSAVYLCASSLTHLTGSSYNEQFFGPGTRLTVL.

J is TRBJ2-1 and V is TRBV3-1 (or the pseudogene TRBV3-2), with 7 bases aligning to TRBD1. This CDR3 has 12 residues. Trimming took 1 base from V and 12 from J; bases not matched to a gene: 3. From germline, CDR1 is LGHDT and CDR2 YNNKEL (reference sequence). The CDR3 protein is CASSQVQGRQFF. DNA for the CDR3: TGTGCCAGCAGCCAAGTACAGGGGAGGCAGTTCTTC.

The chain joins TRBV2 to TRBJ2-2; the D gene is possibly TRBD2 (5 bases). Between the trimmed V and J ends, which lost 6 bases and 4 bases, there was a span of 9 bases. The CDR3 runs 13 residues. Germline CDR1 SNHLY, CDR2 FYNNEI. The CDR3 nucleotides read TGTGCCAGCAGGGAAACTAGCACCGGGGAGCTGTTTTTT. Its translation is CASRETSTGELFF.